The rows below give T cell receptor beta chains drawn from one sample of a study of blood T cell repertoires in COVID-19. Profiling relied on immunoSEQ multiplex PCR, and the TCRdb table lists in-frame clones only, not all of them. The sample has about 100,000 clones, 84% seen once. Sequenced input: peripheral blood. The source is a man aged 40-49 years with active or convalescent COVID-19. Each CDR3 is given with its conserved first and last residue.

j_call v_call cdr3_aa
TRBJ1-1 TRBV30 CAWVVDSPNTEAFF
TRBJ2-3 TRBV6-5 CASSQSFSVTDTQYF
TRBJ1-2 TRBV14 CASSQGVQAGPYGYTF
TRBJ1-2 TRBV2 CASRPQGHGYTF
TRBJ1-1 TRBV10-1 CASSRSGGYTEAFF
TRBJ2-3 TRBV13 CASSRLKTGQADTQYF
TRBJ1-1 TRBV25-1 CASTTAMNTEAFF
TRBJ2-5 TRBV7-3 CASSLNRGGGETQYF
TRBJ1-1 TRBV6-5 CASSYSRDSNTEAFF
TRBJ2-2 TRBV9 CASSVRGGGGELFF
TRBJ1-2 TRBV27 CASSLGGHAPNYGYTF
TRBJ1-6 TRBV4-3 CASSQDFSRPDSPLHF
TRBJ2-5 TRBV9 CASSAGLAGGSETQYF
TRBJ2-7 TRBV6-5 CASSYVPYEQYF
TRBJ1-1 TRBV10-1 CASSDMGQDPAEAFF
TRBJ2-3 TRBV7-9 CASSLRQGSSTDTQYF
TRBJ1-1 TRBV6-6 CASSSIGTAAPEAFF
TRBJ2-2 TRBV3-1/TRBV3-2 CASSQAGTGELFF
TRBJ1-3 TRBV18 CASSPGTPGNTIYF
TRBJ1-4 TRBV4-1 CASSQGDRGDEKLFF
TRBJ2-7 TRBV6-6 CASSSGTETHEQYF
TRBJ1-3 TRBV19 CASTSQGTGNTIYF
TRBJ1-3 TRBV2 CASKRGSGNTIYF
TRBJ2-7 TRBV13 CASSPRGAGEQYF
TRBJ2-2 TRBV18 CASSPPSRVNTGELFF
TRBJ1-6 TRBV2 CASSEDRGYNSPLHF
TRBJ1-2 TRBV5-1 CASSLQGQGSDGYTF
TRBJ2-3 TRBV28 CASSGQGSDTQYF
TRBJ1-2 TRBV25-1 CASALGQDYGYTF
TRBJ1-2 TRBV6-5 CASSYSRGQGNYGYTF
TRBJ2-5 TRBV6-6 CASSPLAGEGETQYF
TRBJ1-5 TRBV19 CASSIGGFNQPQHF
TRBJ2-2 TRBV18 CASSPGGQGASGELFF
TRBJ2-1 TRBV11-2 CASSLEGLQPYNEQFF
TRBJ1-1 TRBV6-5 CAIWTGGITEAFF
TRBJ1-4 TRBV2 CASGQNPATNEKLFF
TRBJ2-1 TRBV11-2 CASSPGLARPSSYNEQFF
TRBJ2-7 TRBV9 CASSGEVGDFEQYF
TRBJ2-7 TRBV18 CASSSTSGGYDEQYF
TRBJ1-1 TRBV30 CAYKDRGNTEAFF
TRBJ2-5 TRBV5-4 CASSLDGLASETQYF
TRBJ2-7 TRBV19 CASSRDNQVIISEQYF
TRBJ2-2 TRBV7-9 CASSVGQGDTGELFF
TRBJ1-5 TRBV24-1 CATSDNQGYQPQHF
TRBJ2-1 TRBV5-4 CASSLPTVDEQFF
TRBJ1-6 TRBV6-4 CASSVTGNYNSPLHF
TRBJ1-5 TRBV27 CASSLIGLHQPQHF
TRBJ2-7 TRBV11-2 CASSSLKDRVSESYF
TRBJ1-5 TRBV5-5 CASSLAQGSNQPQHF